Below are 19 T cell receptor beta chains sequenced from a single sample in a study of CD4+ T cells in melanoma. This table comes from immunoSEQ multiplex PCR, and its TCRdb copy is limited to in-frame clones, with some not included. The sample lists roughly 140,000 clones; around 90% were seen once. The receptor source for this set is a human donor with melanoma.

The V and J genes are TRBV5-1 and TRBJ2-5, with D possibly being TRBD2 (6 bases). Trimming removed 0 bases at V and 9 bases at J, with 18 bases between. This CDR3 comprises 15 residues. Germline CDR1 and CDR2: SGHRS and YFSETQ. CDR3 bases: TGCGCCAGCAGCTTGGCCGGGGGACGATCTATATCCCAGTACTTC. Translation gives CASSLAGGRSISQYF.

The chain carries TRBV5-1 and TRBJ2-5, with D unresolved. This CDR3 is built from 17 residues. V lost 0 bases to trimming and J lost 0 bases, with 15 bases between them. The germline V gene encodes CDR1 SGHRS and CDR2 YFSETQ. The CDR3 here is CASSLAVTQAYQETQYF. CDR3 sequence (DNA): TGCGCCAGCAGCTTGGCCGTAACCCAAGCGTACCAAGAGACCCAGTACTTC.

The chain couples TRBV6-1 to TRBJ2-7; no definite D call. V was shortened by 6 bases and J by 4 bases, with 10 bases between the two germline ends. Germline V gives CDR1 MNHNS, CDR2 SASEGT. The CDR3 totals 12 residues. As DNA, the CDR3 is TGTGCCAGCAGCGGAGACTTATACGAGCAGTACTTC. Protein sequence: CASSGDLYEQYF.

The V call is TRBV5-1, the J call TRBJ2-7; 10 bases agree with TRBD1. Germline V gene sequence: CDR1 SGHRS, CDR2 YFSETQ. The V gene end was trimmed by 4 bases and the J gene end by 2 bases; junction bases not matched to a gene: 9. The CDR3 runs 16 residues. CDR3 nucleotides: TGCGCCAGCAGCCCAGAAACCGGGACAGGGGCCTACGAGCAGTACTTC. This encodes CASSPETGTGAYEQYF.

This clone was found once. The chain recombines TRBV2 with TRBJ2-5; no clear D gene. V was pared by 11 bases and J by 3 bases, with 10 bases between. The CDR3 is made up of 11 amino acids. Germline V lookup: CDR1 SNHLY, CDR2 FYNNEI. The CDR3 reads CAARREETQYF. CDR3 coding DNA: TGTGCCGCGCGACGGGAAGAGACCCAGTACTTC.

The chain has TRBV13 and TRBJ2-3, with D perhaps matching TRBD1 or TRBD2 (6 bases each). CDR1 is PRHDT, CDR2 FYEKMQ, per germline (reference sequence). Trimming pared 5 bases from V and 0 bases from J, leaving 21 bases between. This CDR3 comprises 18 residues. CDR3 protein: CASSPRGRGRTSTDTQYF. CDR3 nucleotides: TGTGCCAGCAGCCCTCGGGGTCGGGGGCGGACCAGCACAGATACGCAGTATTTT.

This rearrangement joins TRBV18 to TRBJ1-6; D is uncertain. The CDR3 sequence is 15 residues long. Trimming took off 3 bases at V and 5 bases at J, with 11 bases between the two ends. In germline, CDR1 is KGHSH, CDR2 LQKENI. CDR3 sequence (DNA): TGTGCCAGCTCACCGCGGACCGATAATAATTCACCCCTCCACTTT. The encoded protein is CASSPRTDNNSPLHF.

The V and J genes are TRBV2 and TRBJ2-1, with 7 positions matching TRBD2. Trimming removed 4 bases from V and 3 bases from J; junction bases left unmatched: 9. Germline-derived CDR1 and CDR2 are SNHLY and FYNNEI. The CDR3 consists of 16 residues. Written as DNA, the CDR3 is TGTGCCAGCAGTGGGAGTGAGGCGGGGGTCTACAATGAGCAGTTCTTC. Its protein is CASSGSEAGVYNEQFF.

V and J are TRBV18 and TRBJ1-4, with D unresolved. The CDR3 extends over 15 amino acids. CDR1 is KGHSH and CDR2 is LQKENI in the germline V gene. Trimming removed 2 bases from V and 5 bases from J, with 12 bases in between. CDR3 bases: TGTGCCAGCTCACCAGTGTCCTTACAGAATGAAAAACTGTTTTTT. This translates into CASSPVSLQNEKLFF. Variable domain in full (rest from reference TRBV18 and TRBJ1-4): NAGVMQNPRHLVRRRGQEARLRCSPMKGHSHVYWYRQLPEEGLKFMVYLQKENIIDESGMPKERFSAEFPKEGPSILRIQQVVRGDSAAYFCASSPVSLQNEKLFFGSGTQLSVL.

The chain recombines TRBV18 with TRBJ2-3; D unresolved. V shed 6 bases and J shed 4 bases, with 11 bases lying between them. This CDR3 is built from 13 residues. Germline V gene data show CDR1 as KGHSH and CDR2 as LQKENI. Written as DNA, the CDR3 is TGTGCCAGCTCGCCTAGTATCTCAGATACGCAGTATTTT. Translation: CASSPSISDTQYF. Full variable domain (outside the CDR3, taken from reference TRBV18 and TRBJ2-3): NAGVMQNPRHLVRRRGQEARLRCSPMKGHSHVYWYRQLPEEGLKFMVYLQKENIIDESGMPKERFSAEFPKEGPSILRIQQVVRGDSAAYFCASSPSISDTQYFGPGTRLTVL.

V gene TRBV7-3 combines with J gene TRBJ2-3; 7 bases are a match to TRBD2. CDR1 is SGHTA and CDR2 is FQGTGA in the germline V gene. The CDR3 is made up of 15 amino acids. The ends lost 3 bases at V and 1 base at J; junction bases unmatched: 4. The CDR3 region has the DNA TGTGCCAGCAGCTTCCAGCGGGAAGGCACAGATACGCAGTATTTT. Encoded protein: CASSFQREGTDTQYF.

This rearrangement joins TRBV27 to TRBJ1-1; D ambiguous. Germline V gene lookup returns CDR1 MNHEY and CDR2 SMNVEV (reference sequence). The CDR3 totals 16 residues. Trimming cost V 4 bases and J 5 bases, with 20 bases left between them. The CDR3 loop is CASSSGESRISTEAFF. Here the CDR3 DNA reads TGTGCCAGCAGTTCTGGGGAGTCTCGGATTTCGACTGAAGCTTTCTTT.

The rearrangement links TRBV5-1 to TRBJ1-1, with D perhaps TRBD1 (6 bases). Trimming removed 0 bases at V and 5 bases at J, with 11 bases between. Germline V gives CDR1 SGHRS, CDR2 YFSETQ. This CDR3 has 14 residues. The CDR3, as DNA: TGCGCCAGCAGCTTGGGGGCAGGGGAGACTGAAGCTTTCTTT. It encodes CASSLGAGETEAFF.

The genes are TRBV5-1 and TRBJ1-6; D uncertain. Trimming removed 3 bases from V and 0 bases from J, with 10 bases in between. Germline V gives CDR1 SGHRS, CDR2 YFSETQ. The CDR3 has 16 amino acids. DNA of the CDR3: TGCGCCAGCAGCTCTCACGGGTCCTCCTATAATTCACCCCTCCACTTT. Encoded protein: CASSSHGSSYNSPLHF.

This clone was seen only a few times. The V call is TRBV18, the J call TRBJ2-7; 12 nucleotides line up with TRBD1. Per germline, CDR1 KGHSH and CDR2 LQKENI. CDR3 length equals 17 residues. V gave up 1 base and J gave up 6 bases; unmatched junction bases: 10. CDR3 DNA sequence: TGTGCCAGCTCACCACTGGGGGCCGGGACAGGGGGCGCCGAGCAGTACTTC. This translates into CASSPLGAGTGGAEQYF.

This chain connects TRBV6-6 to TRBJ2-7; D unclear. The CDR3 has 14 residues. Germline CDR1 and CDR2: MNHNY and SVGAGI (reference sequence). Trimming removed 2 bases from V and 5 bases from J, with 13 bases in between. DNA for the CDR3: TGTGCCAGCAGTTACACCTACACCACGGACGAGCAGTACTTC. Its protein product is CASSYTYTTDEQYF.

The V call is TRBV9, the J call TRBJ1-5, with unresolved D. This CDR3 region has 13 residues. Between the trimmed V and J ends, which lost 6 bases and 8 bases, there was a span of 15 bases. Germline lookup yields CDR1 SGDLS and CDR2 YYNGEE. The DNA for the CDR3 is TGTGCCAGCACGATACGCGCGTCAAAGCCCCAGCATTTT. As protein: CASTIRASKPQHF.

The chain employs TRBV30 and TRBJ2-7; 9 nucleotides agree with TRBD1. The CDR3 runs 14 residues. Trimming at V came to 4 bases and at J to 2 bases, leaving 6 bases not matched to a gene. Looked up from germline, CDR1 is GTSNPN and CDR2 is SVGIG (reference sequence). CDR3 region: CAWNVGTGTYEQYF. The CDR3 coding sequence is TGTGCCTGGAACGTAGGGACAGGGACCTACGAGCAGTACTTC.

V is TRBV10-2 and J is TRBJ2-7; 8 bases map to TRBD2. The CDR3 is 13 amino acids. Germline values: CDR1 WSHSY, CDR2 SAAADI. J was trimmed by 12 bases and V by 0 bases; bases with no gene match: 7. CDR3 bases: TGCGCCAGCAGTGAGTCGCGCGGGGGGTCCTCGTACTTC. The encoded protein is CASSESRGGSSYF.